Below, 27 T cell receptor beta chains from the same sample are listed, as sequenced in a study of blood T cell repertoires in COVID-19. TCRdb keeps only in-frame clones here, not all; method: immunoSEQ multiplex PCR. The data show some 150,000 clones, around 85% seen once. What was sequenced was peripheral blood. Receptors originate from a woman between 40 and 50 years old with active or convalescent COVID-19.

This chain links TRBV27 with TRBJ1-5; 7 nucleotides align to TRBD1. J gave up 4 bases and V 5 bases, and 14 bases lay outside the gene matches. The germline gives CDR1 MNHEY, CDR2 SMNVEV (reference sequence). The CDR3 consists of 17 residues. The CDR3, as DNA: TGTGCCAGCAGTGCCGGACGAAACAGGGGTCTAAATCAGCCCCAGCATTTT. It is translated as CASSAGRNRGLNQPQHF.

Only one count was recorded for this clone. The V call is TRBV9, the J call TRBJ1-2; 8 bases match TRBD1. The CDR3 spans 16 residues. Per the germline V gene, CDR1 is SGDLS and CDR2 is YYNGEE. V dropped 4 bases and J dropped 2; count of bases not matched to a gene: 10. CDR3 coding DNA: TGTGCCAGCAGCCCCTGGACAGGGAGTATGAACTATGGCTACACCTTC. It specifies CASSPWTGSMNYGYTF.

The chain joins TRBV9 to TRBJ2-1, with a possible D match to TRBD2 (6 bases). From germline, CDR1 is SGDLS and CDR2 YYNGEE. Trimming took off 4 bases at V and 3 bases at J, with 17 bases between the two ends. The CDR3 runs 16 residues. The CDR3 DNA follows: TGTGCCAGCAGCTTCCTGGACCTGGGGGGCTACAATGAGCAGTTCTTC. Translated: CASSFLDLGGYNEQFF.

The chain carries TRBV29-1 and TRBJ2-5; 8 bases match TRBD2. Unmatched junction bases numbered 12, after V lost 2 bases and J lost 10 bases. Germline V gene sequence: CDR1 SQVTM, CDR2 ANQGSEA. The CDR3 is made up of 14 amino acids. The CDR3 coding sequence is TGCAGCGTTGAAATGCGGGGGGCCGCCGTATTCCAGTACTTC. Its translation is CSVEMRGAAVFQYF.

Only one count was recorded for this clone. The rearrangement uses TRBV4-1 and TRBJ1-5; a weak D match, TRBD1 (6 bases). V was cut by 0 bases and J by 0 bases, with 9 bases left in between. The CDR3 loop spans 16 amino acids. CDR1 is MGHRA, CDR2 YSYEKL, per germline. The CDR3: CASSQEGGASNQPQHF. The CDR3 nucleotides read TGCGCCAGCAGCCAAGAGGGGGGGGCTAGCAATCAGCCCCAGCATTTT.

This sequence joins TRBV5-6 and TRBJ1-6, with 8 nucleotides matching TRBD1. Germline CDR1 SGHDT, CDR2 YYEEEE. The CDR3 is 14 amino acids. V shed 3 bases and J 12 bases; nucleotides not matched to a gene: 8. In DNA, the CDR3 is TGTGCCAGCAGCTCGGGACAGGCTATCTTACCCCTCCACTTT. Amino acid sequence: CASSSGQAILPLHF. Full variable domain (rest looked up from reference TRBV5-6 and TRBJ1-6): DAGVTQSPTHLIKTRGQQVTLRCSPKSGHDTVSWYQQALGQGPQFIFQYYEEEERQRGNFPDRFSGHQFPNYSSELNVNALLLGDSALYLCASSSGQAILPLHFGNGTRLTVT.

The chain carries TRBV5-4 and TRBJ1-1; D might be TRBD1 (5 bases). From germline, CDR1 is SGHNT and CDR2 YYREEE (reference sequence). The CDR3 runs to 16 residues. V was shortened by 3 bases and J by 1 base, with 16 bases between the two germline ends. CDR3 sequence reads: CASSSLGRVQNTEAFF. Here the CDR3 DNA reads TGTGCCAGCAGCTCCCTCGGCAGGGTACAGAACACTGAAGCTTTCTTT.

For the CDR3, the DNA is TGCGCCAGCAGTGAGGGCGGTGTTAATTCACCCCTCCACTTT. Residues: CASSEGGVNSPLHF. The V call is TRBV10-1, the J call TRBJ1-6, with D uncertain. The V end was cut by 2 bases, the J end by 6 bases, with 8 bases between. This CDR3 region has 14 residues. Germline V gene lookup returns CDR1 WNHNN and CDR2 SYGVQD (reference sequence).

The chain is built from TRBV11-3 and TRBJ2-1; 14 nucleotides line up with TRBD2. The CDR3 runs to 16 residues. V dropped 0 bases and J dropped 7; count of bases not matched to a gene: 2. The V gene's germline CDR1 is SGHNT and CDR2 YENEEA. DNA for the CDR3: TGTGCCAGCAGCTTAGATTGGACTAGCGGGAGGAATGAGCAGTTCTTC. It encodes CASSLDWTSGRNEQFF.

The chain combines TRBV28 with TRBJ2-7; D might be TRBD2 (5 bases). V was trimmed by 5 bases and J by 5 bases, leaving 22 bases between them. The germline CDR1 and CDR2 sequences are MDHEN and SYDVKM. The CDR3 extends over 16 amino acids. CDR3 in DNA: TGTGCCAGCAGTCCCGACGGGATTGTGGGGTCCGACGAGCAGTACTTC. Amino acid sequence: CASSPDGIVGSDEQYF.

V is TRBV10-3 and J is TRBJ1-2, with D hard to call. CDR1 is ENHRY, CDR2 SYGVKD, per germline. CDR3 size: 14 residues. The ends were cut back, 5 bases at V and 2 bases at J, with 12 bases in the middle. The CDR3 bases are TGTGCCATCAGTCGACTAGAGGGCAACTATGGCTACACCTTC. It is translated as CAISRLEGNYGYTF.

This chain uses TRBV4-3 with TRBJ2-2; D is perhaps TRBD1 (5 bases). The CDR3 covers 20 residues. The germline CDR1 and CDR2 sequences are LGHNA and YSLEER. Trimming stripped 0 bases from V and 4 bases from J, with 24 bases between. CDR3 DNA: TGCGCCAGCAGCCAAGATCTGAATTATAGGGGTCGGTCGGGCACCGGGGAGCTGTTTTTT. Translating gives CASSQDLNYRGRSGTGELFF.

The chain employs TRBV19 and TRBJ2-3, with a possible D match to TRBD2 (5 bases). V was clipped by 5 bases and J by 0 bases, with 15 bases between them. CDR3 length: 16 amino acids. Germline V gene lookup returns CDR1 LNHDA and CDR2 SQIVND (reference sequence). As DNA, the CDR3 is TGTGCCAGTAGTGCCTTGAGGGCGTCTAGCACAGATACGCAGTATTTT. Translated, it gives CASSALRASSTDTQYF.

The chain employs TRBV19 and TRBJ2-7, with 8 bases matching TRBD2. The V gene end was trimmed by 10 bases and the J gene end by 2 bases; junction bases not matched to a gene: 10. The V gene's germline CDR1 is LNHDA and CDR2 SQIVND (reference sequence). This CDR3 comprises 14 residues. CDR3 protein: CATAGGGGAYEQYF. CDR3 DNA sequence: TGTGCCACCGCCGGGGGGGGAGGAGCCTACGAGCAGTACTTC. Supplemented by reference TRBV19 and TRBJ2-7, the full variable domain reads DGGITQSPKYLFRKEGQNVTLSCEQNLNHDAMYWYRQDPGQGLRLIYYSQIVNDFQKGDIAEGYSVSREKKESFPLTVTSAQKNPTAFYLCATAGGGGAYEQYFGPGTRLTVT.

This clone was seen only once. The chain recombines TRBV29-1 with TRBJ2-2; TRBD1 is a possible D gene (5 bases). The CDR3 is 12 amino acids. Trimming shortened V by 2 bases and J by 8 bases, and 9 bases separated the two germline ends. The germline V gene has CDR1 SQVTM and CDR2 ANQGSEA. CDR3 loop: CSVERYRGELFF. The CDR3 DNA reads TGCAGCGTTGAAAGATACAGGGGGGAGCTGTTTTTT.

J is TRBJ1-6 and V is TRBV11-2; 7 bases map to TRBD1. CDR3 length equals 18 residues. The V gene end was trimmed by 2 bases and the J gene end by 6 bases; junction bases not matched to a gene: 13. In germline, CDR1 is SGHAT, CDR2 FQNNGV. CDR3 amino acids: CASSLSDRGTAVNSPLHF. CDR3 in DNA: TGTGCCAGCAGCTTAAGCGACCGGGGGACAGCGGTTAATTCACCCCTCCACTTT. The full variable domain, in which reference TRBV11-2 and TRBJ1-6 provide the parts outside the CDR3, is EAGVAQSPRYKIIEKRQSVAFWCNPISGHATLYWYQQILGQGPKLLIQFQNNGVVDDSQLPKDRFSAERLKGVDSTLKIQPAKLEDSAVYLCASSLSDRGTAVNSPLHFGNGTRLTVT.

This rearrangement joins TRBV19 to TRBJ1-5; possibly TRBD1 for D (6 bases). V lost 2 bases, J lost 6 bases, and 11 bases lay in between. CDR1 is LNHDA and CDR2 is SQIVND in the germline V gene (reference sequence). The length of the CDR3 is 14 residues. CDR3 sequence: CASSISGGGQPQHF. The DNA for the CDR3 is TGTGCCAGTAGTATATCTGGGGGCGGTCAGCCCCAGCATTTT. The full variable domain, with the rest looked up from reference TRBV19 and TRBJ1-5, is DGGITQSPKYLFRKEGQNVTLSCEQNLNHDAMYWYRQDPGQGLRLIYYSQIVNDFQKGDIAEGYSVSREKKESFPLTVTSAQKNPTAFYLCASSISGGGQPQHFGDGTRLSIL.

The CDR3 loop reads CASSLKTGGGYGYTF. For the CDR3, the DNA is TGTGCCAGCAGTTTGAAGACAGGGGGCGGCTATGGCTACACCTTC. V usage is TRBV28 and J usage is TRBJ1-2; 10 nucleotides match TRBD1. V lost 3 bases and J lost 4; bases outside the gene matches: 5. The length of the CDR3 is 15 residues. Germline V lookup: CDR1 MDHEN, CDR2 SYDVKM.

The V gene is TRBV30, the J gene TRBJ2-7; 14 bases line up with TRBD2. The CDR3 is 16 residues long. Germline V CDR1 and CDR2: GTSNPN, SVGIG (reference sequence). The V and J ends lost 3 bases and 7 bases, in that order; junction bases with no gene match: 11. The DNA of the CDR3 is TGTGCCTGGAGGGACCTGACTAGCGGGAGGGCGAAGGAGCAGTACTTC. This codes for CAWRDLTSGRAKEQYF.

This chain uses TRBV5-1 with TRBJ1-1, with 8 bases identical to TRBD1. V gave up 4 bases and J gave up 1 base; unmatched junction bases: 6. Germline CDR1 SGHRS, CDR2 YFSETQ. The CDR3 has 15 amino acids. This CDR3 reads CASSQRQGRNTEAFF. DNA for the CDR3: TGCGCCAGCAGCCAGAGACAGGGGCGGAACACTGAAGCTTTCTTT.

This clone has only one observation. This chain joins TRBV30 and TRBJ2-3; 7 nucleotides align to TRBD1. CDR1 and CDR2 (germline): GTSNPN, SVGIG (reference sequence). The V segment lost 2 bases and the J segment 10 bases; nucleotides outside the gene matches: 12. This CDR3 is built from 14 residues. Written as DNA, the CDR3 is TGTGCCTGGAGTTCCACCAACAGGGGCCCTTCGCAGTATTTT. This encodes CAWSSTNRGPSQYF.

The gene calls are TRBV6-5 and TRBJ2-7; TRBD1 might be the D (6 bases). Germline CDR1 MNHEY, CDR2 SVGAGI. This CDR3 has 14 amino acids. With 5 bases removed from V and 3 bases from J, the gap between germline ends came to 14 bases. CDR3: CASSTERRGYEQYF. The CDR3 DNA reads TGTGCCAGCAGTACGGAGCGCAGGGGCTACGAGCAGTACTTC.

On this clone: One junction end disagrees with the germline gene, perhaps due to a read error. The V gene is TRBV11-3, the J gene TRBJ2-1; 9 nucleotides match TRBD2. CDR3 length: 14 residues. Germline lookup yields CDR1 SGHNT and CDR2 YENEEA. The CDR3 sequence is CASSFSPSREGLIF. In DNA form, the CDR3 reads TGTGCCAGCAGCTTTTCCCCCTCGCGGGAGGGCCTAATCTTC.

The gene calls are TRBV5-6 and TRBJ2-7; 11 bases are shared with TRBD2. After removal of 5 bases from V and 2 bases from J, the junction contained 3 bases not matched to a gene. This CDR3 is 14 amino acids long. CDR1 and CDR2 (germline): SGHDT, YYEEEE. The CDR3 sequence is CASRLAGGPYEQYF. CDR3 coding DNA: TGTGCCAGCAGATTAGCGGGGGGGCCCTACGAGCAGTACTTC.

This clone was seen a handful of times. A junction boundary mismatches the germline segment, possibly from a read error. The chain has TRBV2 and TRBJ1-2; perhaps TRBD1 as D (5 bases). Germline lookup yields CDR1 SNHLY and CDR2 FYNNEI. The CDR3 loop spans 14 amino acids. In nucleotides, the CDR3 is TGTGCCAGCACTGAATGGGGCGTAAACTATGGCTACACCTTC. The encoded protein is CASTEWGVNYGYTF.

The genes are TRBV28 and TRBJ1-3, with TRBD1 identical over 7 bases. Unmatched junction bases numbered 9, after V lost 4 bases and J lost 0 bases. CDR3 length equals 17 residues. Germline CDR1 is MDHEN and CDR2 is SYDVKM. CDR3 protein: CASSSYTGTASGNTIYF. The CDR3 nucleotides read TGTGCCAGCAGTTCCTATACAGGGACAGCCTCTGGAAACACCATATATTTT.

The chain uses TRBV27 and TRBJ2-1, with D tentatively TRBD1 (5 bases). The V gene lost 5 bases and the J gene lost 6 bases, with 14 bases spanning the gap. The CDR3 is 14 residues long. Germline V gene lookup returns CDR1 MNHEY and CDR2 SMNVEV (reference sequence). The CDR3 reads CASSQRGHLNEQFF. CDR3 DNA sequence: TGTGCCAGCAGTCAACGAGGACACCTCAATGAGCAGTTCTTC.